This T cell receptor beta chain was captured in a study of blood T cell repertoires in COVID-19. Turning to the study itself: Sites across the United States, Italy and Spain contributed samples from acute and convalescent COVID-19.

Trimming pared 2 bases from V and 9 bases from J, leaving 8 bases between. Germline V CDR1 and CDR2: MNHNS, SASEGT. The CDR3 runs 12 residues. The age range of participants was roughly 18 to 90 years, with residence in approximately 25 US areas. Symptom resolution, clearance, or two negative PCRs marked the recovered donors of Cohort 3. The table came from immunoSEQ multiplex PCR; TCRdb's copy has only in-frame clones and leaves some out. The sample lists around 480,000 clones; roughly 90% were seen once. This sequence originates from a woman aged 18-29 years who had recovered from COVID-19. Sequenced sample: PBMCs or T cells enriched from blood (not recorded which). This chain uses TRBV6-1 with TRBJ1-5, with a tentative D call TRBD1 (5 bases). The CDR3 loop is CASSEWGGPQHF. The DNA of the CDR3 is TGTGCCAGCAGTGAATGGGGGGGGCCCCAGCATTTT.